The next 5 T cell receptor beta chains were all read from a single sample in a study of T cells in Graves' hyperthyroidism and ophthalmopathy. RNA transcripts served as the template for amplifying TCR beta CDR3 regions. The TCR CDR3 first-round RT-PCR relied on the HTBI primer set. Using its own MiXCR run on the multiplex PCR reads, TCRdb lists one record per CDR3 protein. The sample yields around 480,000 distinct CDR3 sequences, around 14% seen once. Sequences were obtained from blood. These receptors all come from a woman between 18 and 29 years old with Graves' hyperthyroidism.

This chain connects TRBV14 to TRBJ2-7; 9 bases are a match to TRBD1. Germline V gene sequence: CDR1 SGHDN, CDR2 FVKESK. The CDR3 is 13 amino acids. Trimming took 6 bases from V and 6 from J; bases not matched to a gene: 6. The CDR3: CASSLSTGGEQYF. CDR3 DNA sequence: TGTGCCAGCAGTCTTTCGACAGGGGGCGAGCAGTACTTC.

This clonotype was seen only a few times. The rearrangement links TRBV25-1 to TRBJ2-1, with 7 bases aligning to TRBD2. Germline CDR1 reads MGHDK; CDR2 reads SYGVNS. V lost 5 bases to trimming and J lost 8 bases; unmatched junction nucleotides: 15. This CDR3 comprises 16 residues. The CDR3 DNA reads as TGTGCCAGCAGTCATTCCCGGGACTACCGAAGCGATGAGCAGTTCTTC. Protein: CASSHSRDYRSDEQFF.

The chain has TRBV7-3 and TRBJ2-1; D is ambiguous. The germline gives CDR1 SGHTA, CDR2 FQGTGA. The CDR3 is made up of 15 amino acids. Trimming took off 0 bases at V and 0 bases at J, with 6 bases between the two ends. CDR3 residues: CASSLTPSSYNEQFF. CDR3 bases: TGTGCCAGCAGCTTAACACCGAGCTCCTACAATGAGCAGTTCTTC.

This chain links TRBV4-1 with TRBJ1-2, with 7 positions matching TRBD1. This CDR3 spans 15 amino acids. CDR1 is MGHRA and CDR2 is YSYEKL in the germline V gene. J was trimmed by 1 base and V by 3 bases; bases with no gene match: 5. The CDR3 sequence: CASSHRDSFNYGYTF. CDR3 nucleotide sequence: TGCGCCAGCAGCCACCGGGACAGCTTTAACTATGGCTACACCTTC.

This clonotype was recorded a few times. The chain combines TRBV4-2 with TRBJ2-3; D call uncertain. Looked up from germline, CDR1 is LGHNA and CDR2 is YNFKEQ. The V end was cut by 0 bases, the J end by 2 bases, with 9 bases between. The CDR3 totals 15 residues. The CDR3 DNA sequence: TGTGCCAGCAGCCAAGACAGGCGAGTCACAGATACGCAGTATTTT. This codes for CASSQDRRVTDTQYF.